The 20 T cell receptor beta chains given below trace back to one sample, sequenced in a study of blood T cell repertoires in COVID-19. Some clones are missing from TCRdb's copy, which holds only in-frame ones; the method was immunoSEQ multiplex PCR. The sample has 100,000 to 140,000 clones, roughly 84% seen once. Sequenced input: peripheral blood. These receptors all stem from a human donor in a cohort sampled during active COVID-19.

In its sample, this clone was seen a few times. The V and J genes are TRBV28 and TRBJ1-5; D is perhaps TRBD1 (6 bases). Trimming cost V 4 bases and J 2 bases, with 15 bases left between them. In germline, CDR1 is MDHEN, CDR2 SYDVKM. This CDR3 is built from 16 residues. In DNA, the CDR3 is TGTGCCAGCAGTTCTGGGACAAGCTGGGGCAATCAGCCCCAGCATTTT. Its protein product is CASSSGTSWGNQPQHF.

The gene calls are TRBV9 and TRBJ1-1; D uncertain. CDR1 and CDR2 (germline): SGDLS, YYNGEE. V was pared by 0 bases and J by 4 bases, with 10 bases between. This CDR3 region has 14 residues. CDR3 in amino acids: CASSVAGGSTEAFF. The CDR3, as DNA: TGTGCCAGCAGCGTAGCTGGCGGGAGCACTGAAGCTTTCTTT.

This sequence joins TRBV24-1 and TRBJ2-1, with 8 bases that match TRBD2. V dropped 1 base and J dropped 0; count of bases not matched to a gene: 4. This CDR3 has 17 amino acids. CDR1 is KGHDR and CDR2 is SFDVKD in the germline V gene. The CDR3 is CATSDFPSGSSYNEQFF. The CDR3 coding sequence is TGTGCCACCAGTGATTTCCCGAGCGGGAGCTCCTACAATGAGCAGTTCTTC.

The chain recombines TRBV28 with TRBJ2-1; 8 nucleotides agree with TRBD1. This CDR3 has 15 amino acids. Germline trimming cut 1 base from V and 7 bases from J; bases unmatched to any gene: 6. Germline CDR1 is MDHEN and CDR2 is SYDVKM. CDR3 sequence reads: CASSLYTGQANEQFF. In DNA form, the CDR3 reads TGTGCCAGCAGTTTATATACGGGACAGGCTAATGAGCAGTTCTTC. Combining the CDR3 with reference TRBV28 and TRBJ2-1 gives the whole variable domain DVKVTQSSRYLVKRTGEKVFLECVQDMDHENMFWYRQDPGLGLRLIYFSYDVKMKEKGDIPEGYSVSREKKERFSLILESASTNQTSMYLCASSLYTGQANEQFFGPGTRLTVL.

This clone has only a few counts. V and J are TRBV12-5 and TRBJ1-5; 8 bases are a match to TRBD1. The V segment lost 6 bases and the J segment 7 bases; nucleotides outside the gene matches: 5. CDR1 and CDR2 from the germline V gene are LGHNT and FRNRAP. This CDR3 is 13 amino acids long. CDR3 sequence: CASGGTGDQPQHF. CDR3 bases: TGTGCTAGTGGGGGGACAGGAGACCAGCCCCAGCATTTT.

Of note for this clone: A junction boundary mismatches the germline segment, possibly from a read error. The chain carries TRBV19 and TRBJ1-2; D is undetermined. Germline V lookup: CDR1 LNHDA, CDR2 SQIVND (reference sequence). The CDR3 runs 16 residues. The CDR3 coding sequence is TGTGCCAGTAGAATAGGCCCGTTCATGGACTATGGAAGCTACACCTTC. Translating it yields CASRIGPFMDYGSYTF. The complete variable domain, with remaining parts taken from reference TRBV19 and TRBJ1-2, reads DGGITQSPKYLFRKEGQNVTLSCEQNLNHDAMYWYRQDPGQGLRLIYYSQIVNDFQKGDIAEGYSVSREKKESFPLTVTSAQKNPTAFYLCASRIGPFMDYGSYTFGSGTRLTVV.

The chain links TRBV9 to TRBJ1-6, with a possible D match to TRBD1 (6 bases). The CDR3 has 12 residues. CDR1 is SGDLS, CDR2 YYNGEE, per germline. Trimming removed 4 bases at V and 8 bases at J, with 7 bases between. The CDR3, as DNA: TGTGCCAGCAGCCCAGGGGATTCACCCCTCCACTTT. Translation gives CASSPGDSPLHF.

The chain employs TRBV7-4 and TRBJ2-7; 9 bases map to TRBD1. Germline trimming cut 1 base from V and 2 bases from J; bases unmatched to any gene: 3. Germline V gene lookup returns CDR1 SGHVT and CDR2 SQSDAQ. The CDR3 is made up of 15 amino acids. Here the CDR3 DNA reads TGTGCCAGCAGCTTAGAGGGACAGGGCACCTACGAGCAGTACTTC. Protein product: CASSLEGQGTYEQYF.

This rearrangement joins TRBV6-4 to TRBJ2-3; TRBD1 aligns across 8 bases. The ends lost 6 bases at V and 8 bases at J; junction bases unmatched: 7. The CDR3 is 13 residues long. Germline V gene sequence: CDR1 MRHNA, CDR2 SNTAGT. This chain's CDR3 is CASSGQTGATQYF. The CDR3 region has the DNA TGTGCCAGCAGCGGTCAGACAGGGGCTACGCAGTATTTT.

The chain recombines TRBV14 with TRBJ2-1; a possible D gene is TRBD1 (6 bases). Germline V lookup: CDR1 SGHDN, CDR2 FVKESK. This CDR3 has 16 amino acids. Trimming left V 7 bases short and J 6 bases short, with 22 bases between. CDR3 loop: CASTSLTGLGSNEQFF. For the CDR3, the DNA is TGTGCCAGCACCTCTCTTACAGGGCTAGGCTCCAATGAGCAGTTCTTC.

The genes are TRBV24-1 and TRBJ2-3; 8 nucleotides line up with TRBD1. The V gene's germline CDR1 is KGHDR and CDR2 SFDVKD. With 2 bases clipped from V and 2 bases from J, the junction kept 8 bases outside the gene matches. This CDR3 spans 17 amino acids. The CDR3 bases are TGTGCCACCAGTGATTCCTGGACAGGGTCCTTCACAGATACGCAGTATTTT. As protein: CATSDSWTGSFTDTQYF.

This chain connects TRBV7-2 to TRBJ2-2; unclear D gene. CDR3 size: 15 residues. V was shortened by 2 bases and J by 4 bases, with 11 bases between the two germline ends. The germline V gene encodes CDR1 SGHTA and CDR2 FQGNSA. In nucleotides, the CDR3 is TGTGCCAGCAGCTTAATGTCAGTAAGCACCGGGGAGCTGTTTTTT. Its protein is CASSLMSVSTGELFF.

This clone occurred once. The CDR3: CASSFGTAGDTEAFF. Here the CDR3 DNA reads TGTGCCAGCAGCTTCGGGACTGCCGGGGACACTGAAGCTTTCTTT. The chain carries TRBV7-9 and TRBJ1-1; D is possibly TRBD1 (5 bases). Germline V gene data show CDR1 as SEHNR and CDR2 as FQNEAQ (reference sequence). This CDR3 spans 15 amino acids. V shed 3 bases and J shed 3 bases, with 14 bases lying between them. Combining the CDR3 with reference TRBV7-9 and TRBJ1-1 gives the whole variable domain DTGVSQNPRHKITKRGQNVTFRCDPISEHNRLYWYRQTLGQGPEFLTYFQNEAQLEKSRLLSDRFSAERPKGSFSTLEIQRTEQGDSAMYLCASSFGTAGDTEAFFGQGTRLTVV.

This chain joins TRBV10-3 and TRBJ1-1, with D possibly matching TRBD1 (6 bases). V lost 11 bases to trimming and J lost 5 bases, with 18 bases between them. The CDR3 sequence is 13 residues long. From germline, CDR1 is ENHRY and CDR2 SYGVKD. The CDR3: CAATGFRRTEAFF. DNA of the CDR3: TGTGCCGCCACAGGGTTCCGGAGGACTGAAGCTTTCTTT.

This chain uses TRBV27 with TRBJ2-7; 8 positions match TRBD1. CDR3 length: 13 amino acids. CDR1 and CDR2 (germline): MNHEY, SMNVEV (reference sequence). The junction had 6 bases not matched to a gene; V was cut back by 8 bases and J by 3 bases. CDR3 region: CASARQGHYEQYF. The CDR3 nucleotides are TGTGCCAGCGCCCGACAGGGGCACTACGAGCAGTACTTC.

The table lists this clone with a count of one. The chain combines TRBV3-1 (or the pseudogene TRBV3-2) with TRBJ1-2; D is undetermined. From germline, CDR1 is LGHDT and CDR2 YNNKEL (reference sequence). This CDR3 region has 12 residues. V was shortened by 4 bases and J by 8 bases, with 11 bases between the two germline ends. CDR3: CASSLDRSGYTF. In nucleotides, the CDR3 is TGTGCCAGCAGCCTTGATAGATCGGGCTACACCTTC.

This chain links TRBV19 with TRBJ1-6; D not certain. The CDR3 length is 13 residues. V lost 3 bases to trimming and J lost 11 bases, with 11 bases between them. Germline lookup yields CDR1 LNHDA and CDR2 SQIVND (reference sequence). CDR3 nucleotides: TGTGCCAGTAGTATCCCCGGGGTAGCACCCCTCCACTTT. Translation: CASSIPGVAPLHF.

With respect to this clone: The junction departs from germline at one end; a sequencing error may be responsible. The same CDR3 is also encoded by other DNA sequences in this sample. The chain couples TRBV28 to TRBJ1-5, with 12 nucleotides matching TRBD1. The germline V gene has CDR1 MDHEN and CDR2 SYDVKM. The length of the CDR3 is 18 residues. The CDR3 is CASSLVRGQGASNQPQHF. In DNA form, the CDR3 reads TGTGCCAGTAGTTTGGTCCGGGGACAGGGGGCTAGCAATCAGCCCCAGCATTTT.

This rearrangement joins TRBV4-3 to TRBJ2-6; D perhaps matches TRBD1 (6 bases). This CDR3 region has 18 residues. Between the trimmed V and J ends, which lost 4 bases and 0 bases, there was a span of 16 bases. Germline loops: CDR1 LGHNA, CDR2 YSLEER. CDR3 bases: TGCGCCAGCAGCCCAGCTTCGGGACACCTCTCTGGGGCCAACGTCCTGACTTTC. It encodes CASSPASGHLSGANVLTF.

The chain recombines TRBV7-2 with TRBJ2-3, with TRBD2 identical over 8 bases. V was clipped by 1 base and J by 4 bases; unmatched bases: 7. CDR3 length equals 16 residues. CDR1 and CDR2 (germline): SGHTA, FQGNSA. Here the CDR3 DNA reads TGTGCCAGCAGCTTAGGGGGCGGGAGGTCGGCAGATACGCAGTATTTT. It specifies CASSLGGGRSADTQYF. The complete variable domain, with remaining parts taken from reference TRBV7-2 and TRBJ2-3, reads GAGVSQSPSNKVTEKGKDVELRCDPISGHTALYWYRQSLGQGLEFLIYFQGNSAPDKSGLPSDRFSAERTGGSVSTLTIQRTQQEDSAVYLCASSLGGGRSADTQYFGPGTRLTVL.